The following is a T cell receptor beta chain sequence with its context. Measured with immunoSEQ multiplex PCR; TCRdb has only the in-frame clones, and not every one. The sample has more than 60,000 clones, about 87% seen once. The data are from a study of technical replicates of blood from four donors. The length of the CDR3 is 16 residues. Germline-derived CDR1 and CDR2 are MNHEY and SVGAGI. V lost 0 bases to trimming and J lost 0 bases, with 9 bases between them. The sample taken for sequencing was PBMCs. The origin of this receptor is a human donor in good health. Some clones in this sample may be carry-over from other donors' samples. The chain combines TRBV6-5 with TRBJ1-3; D uncertain. The CDR3 coding sequence is TGTGCCAGCAGTTACTCGTACGGTGGCTCTGGAAACACCATATATTTT. The encoded protein is CASSYSYGGSGNTIYF.